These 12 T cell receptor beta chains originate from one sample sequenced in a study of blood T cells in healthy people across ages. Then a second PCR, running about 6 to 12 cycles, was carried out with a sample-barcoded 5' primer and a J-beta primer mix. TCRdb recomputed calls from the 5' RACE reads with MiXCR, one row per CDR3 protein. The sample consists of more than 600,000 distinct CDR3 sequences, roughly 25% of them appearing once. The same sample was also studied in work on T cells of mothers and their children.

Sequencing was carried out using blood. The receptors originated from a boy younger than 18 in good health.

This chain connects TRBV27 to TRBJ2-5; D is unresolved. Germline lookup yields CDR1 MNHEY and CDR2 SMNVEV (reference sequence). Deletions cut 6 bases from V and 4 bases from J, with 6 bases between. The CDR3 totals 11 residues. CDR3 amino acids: CASRKSETQYF. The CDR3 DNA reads TGTGCCAGCAGGAAGTCAGAGACCCAGTACTTC.

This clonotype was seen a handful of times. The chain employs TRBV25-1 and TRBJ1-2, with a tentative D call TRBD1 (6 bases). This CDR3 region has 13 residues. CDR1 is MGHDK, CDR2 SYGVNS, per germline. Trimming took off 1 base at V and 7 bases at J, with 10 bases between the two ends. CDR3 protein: CASSELQGRGYTF. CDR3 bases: TGTGCCAGCAGTGAATTACAGGGACGTGGCTACACCTTC.

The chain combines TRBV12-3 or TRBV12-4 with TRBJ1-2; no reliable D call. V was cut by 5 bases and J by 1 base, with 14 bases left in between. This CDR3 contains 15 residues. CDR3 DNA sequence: TGTGCCAGCAGTCTAGGTGGAGGCGATAACTATGGCTACACCTTC. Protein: CASSLGGGDNYGYTF.

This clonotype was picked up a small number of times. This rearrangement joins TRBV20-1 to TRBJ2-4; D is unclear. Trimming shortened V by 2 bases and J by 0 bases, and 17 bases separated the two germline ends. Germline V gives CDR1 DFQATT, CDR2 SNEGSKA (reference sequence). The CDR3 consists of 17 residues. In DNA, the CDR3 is TGCAGTGCTAGACCCCTACCTGGACCTGGAGCCAAAAACATTCAGTACTTC. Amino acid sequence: CSARPLPGPGAKNIQYF.

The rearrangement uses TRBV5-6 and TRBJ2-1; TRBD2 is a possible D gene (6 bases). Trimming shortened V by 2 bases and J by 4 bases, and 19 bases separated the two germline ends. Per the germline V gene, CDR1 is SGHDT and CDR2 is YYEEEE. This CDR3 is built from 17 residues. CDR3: CASSFVGVKEGYNEQFF. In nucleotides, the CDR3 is TGTGCCAGCAGCTTCGTAGGGGTGAAGGAGGGATACAATGAGCAGTTCTTC.

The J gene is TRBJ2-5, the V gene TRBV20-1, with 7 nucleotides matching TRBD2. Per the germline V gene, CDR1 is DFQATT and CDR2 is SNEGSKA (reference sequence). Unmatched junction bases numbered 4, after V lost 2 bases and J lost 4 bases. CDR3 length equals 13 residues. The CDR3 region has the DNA TGCAGTGCTAGAATGACTAGCCGAGAGACCCAGTACTTC. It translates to CSARMTSRETQYF.

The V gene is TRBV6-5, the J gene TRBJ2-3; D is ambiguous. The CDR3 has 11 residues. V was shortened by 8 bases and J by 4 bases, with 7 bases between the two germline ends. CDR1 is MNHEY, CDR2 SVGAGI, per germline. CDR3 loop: CASERADTQYF. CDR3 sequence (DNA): TGTGCCAGCGAGAGAGCAGATACGCAGTATTTT.

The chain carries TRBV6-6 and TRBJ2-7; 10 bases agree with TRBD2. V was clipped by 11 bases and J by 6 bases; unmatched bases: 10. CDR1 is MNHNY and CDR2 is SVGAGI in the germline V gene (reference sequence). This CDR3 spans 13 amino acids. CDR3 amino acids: CAFGIAGGSEQYF. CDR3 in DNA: TGTGCCTTCGGGATAGCGGGAGGTAGCGAGCAGTACTTC.

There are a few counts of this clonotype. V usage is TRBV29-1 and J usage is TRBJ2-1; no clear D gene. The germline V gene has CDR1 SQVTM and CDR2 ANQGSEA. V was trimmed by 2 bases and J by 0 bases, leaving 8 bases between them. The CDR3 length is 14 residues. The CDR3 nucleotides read TGCAGCGTTGAATACACCTTCTCCTACAATGAGCAGTTCTTC. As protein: CSVEYTFSYNEQFF.

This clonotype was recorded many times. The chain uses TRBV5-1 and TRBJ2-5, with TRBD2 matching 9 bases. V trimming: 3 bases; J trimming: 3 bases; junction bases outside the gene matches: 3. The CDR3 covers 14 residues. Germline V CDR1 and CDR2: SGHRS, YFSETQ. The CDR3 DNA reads TGCGCCAGCAGCTGGGGACTAGCCGAAGAGACCCAGTACTTC. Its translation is CASSWGLAEETQYF.

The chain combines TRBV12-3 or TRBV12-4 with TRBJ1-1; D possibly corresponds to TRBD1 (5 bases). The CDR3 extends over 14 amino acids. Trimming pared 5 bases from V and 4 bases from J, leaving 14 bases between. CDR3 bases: TGTGCCAGCAGTCAGGGCGGGGTGATCACTGAAGCTTTCTTT. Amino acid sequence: CASSQGGVITEAFF.

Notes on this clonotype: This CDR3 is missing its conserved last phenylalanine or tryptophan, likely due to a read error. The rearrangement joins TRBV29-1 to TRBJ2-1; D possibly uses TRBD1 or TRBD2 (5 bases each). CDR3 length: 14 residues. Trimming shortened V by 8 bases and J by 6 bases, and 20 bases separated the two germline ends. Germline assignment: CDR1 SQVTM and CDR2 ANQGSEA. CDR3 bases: TGCAGCACCGGGTCGGGACCCTATTTCAATGAGCAGTTCCTC. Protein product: CSTGSGPYFNEQFL.